This passage covers 14 T cell receptor beta chains from one sample sequenced in a study of CD4+ T cells in melanoma. Libraries were prepared by immunoSEQ multiplex PCR; TCRdb keeps only in-frame clonotypes and omits some of them. The table has 10,000 or so clones, 50% to 75% seen once. Sequenced sample: cells from a culture (not recorded whether cultured in vitro). These receptors came from a human donor with melanoma.

By proportion, this clone is medium-sized. The V and J genes are TRBV18 and TRBJ1-2; D is perhaps TRBD1 (6 bases). The length of the CDR3 is 13 residues. V lost 1 base, J lost 7 bases, and 10 bases lay in between. Germline V gene sequence: CDR1 KGHSH, CDR2 LQKENI. CDR3 loop: CASSPLQGSGYTF. CDR3 sequence (DNA): TGTGCCAGCTCACCACTACAGGGCTCTGGCTACACCTTC. The variable domain in full, with the rest retrieved from reference TRBV18 and TRBJ1-2, is NAGVMQNPRHLVRRRGQEARLRCSPMKGHSHVYWYRQLPEEGLKFMVYLQKENIIDESGMPKERFSAEFPKEGPSILRIQQVVRGDSAAYFCASSPLQGSGYTFGSGTRLTVV.

V and J are TRBV7-6 and TRBJ1-1; D is undetermined. Germline CDR1 is SGHVS and CDR2 is FNYEAQ. The ends were cut back, 1 base at V and 3 bases at J, with 12 bases in the middle. This CDR3 has 15 amino acids. Here the CDR3 reads CASSLGPSRDTEAFF. The CDR3 region has the DNA TGTGCCAGCAGCTTAGGGCCTAGTCGGGACACTGAAGCTTTCTTT. Full variable domain (outside the CDR3, taken from reference TRBV7-6 and TRBJ1-1): GAGVSQSPRYKVTKRGQDVALRCDPISGHVSLYWYRQALGQGPEFLTYFNYEAQQDKSGLPNDRFSAERPEGSISTLTIQRTEQRDSAMYRCASSLGPSRDTEAFFGQGTRLTVV.

This clone was counted only a few times. The chain recombines TRBV2 with TRBJ2-1, with 14 positions matching TRBD2. The junction had 0 bases not matched to a gene; V was cut back by 4 bases and J by 7 bases. The CDR3 is made up of 14 amino acids. In germline, CDR1 is SNHLY, CDR2 FYNNEI. The CDR3 region is CASSGTSGGNEQFF. The CDR3 DNA reads as TGTGCCAGCAGTGGGACTAGCGGGGGGAATGAGCAGTTCTTC.

This clone came up a few times. The chain combines TRBV7-9 with TRBJ1-2; no definite D call. V was shortened by 1 base and J by 4 bases, with 4 bases between the two germline ends. CDR1 and CDR2 (germline): SEHNR, FQNEAQ (reference sequence). The CDR3 covers 12 residues. The CDR3 sequence: CASSLEGYGYTF. The CDR3 DNA follows: TGTGCCAGCAGCTTAGAGGGCTATGGCTACACCTTC. Variable domain in full (rest from reference TRBV7-9 and TRBJ1-2): DTGVSQNPRHKITKRGQNVTFRCDPISEHNRLYWYRQTLGQGPEFLTYFQNEAQLEKSRLLSDRFSAERPKGSFSTLEIQRTEQGDSAMYLCASSLEGYGYTFGSGTRLTVV.

V gene TRBV6-1 combines with J gene TRBJ1-2; 9 nucleotides match TRBD1. J gave up 7 bases and V 4 bases, and 7 bases lay outside the gene matches. CDR1 is MNHNS, CDR2 SASEGT, per germline. The CDR3 totals 14 residues. CDR3 in amino acids: CASSAEQGARGYTF. The CDR3, as DNA: TGTGCCAGCAGTGCCGAACAGGGGGCGCGTGGCTACACCTTC.

V is TRBV5-1 and J is TRBJ2-5; the match to TRBD2 covers 10 bases. CDR3 length: 15 amino acids. Germline CDR1 is SGHRS and CDR2 is YFSETQ. The V gene end was trimmed by 0 bases and the J gene end by 5 bases; junction bases not matched to a gene: 4. The CDR3 loop reads CASSLASGGDETQYF. CDR3 coding DNA: TGCGCCAGCAGCTTGGCTAGCGGGGGAGATGAGACCCAGTACTTC. Using reference TRBV5-1 and TRBJ2-5 for the parts outside the CDR3, the full variable domain is KAGVTQTPRYLIKTRGQQVTLSCSPISGHRSVSWYQQTPGQGLQFLFEYFSETQRNKGNFPGRFSGRQFSNSRSEMNVSTLELGDSALYLCASSLASGGDETQYFGPGTRLLVL.

The chain joins TRBV18 to TRBJ2-4, with 10 bases aligning to TRBD1. Germline assignment: CDR1 KGHSH and CDR2 LQKENI. J lost 1 base, V lost 1 base, and 13 bases had no gene match. This CDR3 is built from 20 residues. Written as DNA, the CDR3 is TGTGCCAGCTCACCACTCTCGGGACAGGGGACGCAGAGGGCCAAAAACATTCAGTACTTC. Amino acid sequence: CASSPLSGQGTQRAKNIQYF. Drawing the rest from reference TRBV18 and TRBJ2-4, the complete variable domain is NAGVMQNPRHLVRRRGQEARLRCSPMKGHSHVYWYRQLPEEGLKFMVYLQKENIIDESGMPKERFSAEFPKEGPSILRIQQVVRGDSAAYFCASSPLSGQGTQRAKNIQYFGAGTRLSVL.

This clone was seen only a few times. The genes are TRBV5-1 and TRBJ1-2, with a possible D match to TRBD1 (5 bases). Germline V gene lookup returns CDR1 SGHRS and CDR2 YFSETQ. Between the trimmed V and J ends, which lost 5 bases and 0 bases, there was a span of 17 bases. CDR3 size: 16 residues. Here the CDR3 reads CASRSLTGETNYGYTF. The DNA of the CDR3 is TGCGCCAGCAGGTCTCTAACGGGGGAAACTAACTATGGCTACACCTTC.

The count of this clone is one. The CDR3 DNA reads TGTGCCAGCAAACCGAGCGGGGGGAACAATGAGCAGTTCTTC. Protein: CASKPSGGNNEQFF. The chain couples TRBV6-5 to TRBJ2-1, with 9 bases that match TRBD2. Trimming at V came to 7 bases and at J to 5 bases, leaving 6 bases not matched to a gene. The CDR3 runs 14 residues. Germline-derived CDR1 and CDR2 are MNHEY and SVGAGI.

The chain links TRBV30 to TRBJ1-1; TRBD1 might be the D (6 bases). The CDR3 covers 14 residues. Looked up from germline, CDR1 is GTSNPN and CDR2 is SVGIG (reference sequence). Trimming left V 0 bases short and J 2 bases short, with 10 bases between. In nucleotides, the CDR3 is TGTGCCTGGAGTGTGGGGGCGGATAACACTGAAGCTTTCTTT. It is translated as CAWSVGADNTEAFF.

J is TRBJ1-2 and V is TRBV4-1, with a tentative D call TRBD1 (5 bases). CDR1 is MGHRA, CDR2 YSYEKL, per germline. Deletions cut 4 bases from V and 0 bases from J, with 15 bases between. The CDR3 totals 16 residues. CDR3 DNA: TGCGCCAGCAGCCCCTCACAAGGACAAGCTAACTATGGCTACACCTTC. The encoded protein is CASSPSQGQANYGYTF.

The gene calls are TRBV5-1 and TRBJ1-5, with TRBD1 identical over 8 bases. The germline V gene has CDR1 SGHRS and CDR2 YFSETQ. V shed 1 base and J 7 bases; nucleotides not matched to a gene: 7. The CDR3 contains 15 residues. CDR3 amino acids: CASSLTTGAGQPQHF. The DNA of the CDR3 is TGCGCCAGCAGCTTGACGACAGGGGCGGGCCAGCCCCAGCATTTT. Full variable domain (rest looked up from reference TRBV5-1 and TRBJ1-5): KAGVTQTPRYLIKTRGQQVTLSCSPISGHRSVSWYQQTPGQGLQFLFEYFSETQRNKGNFPGRFSGRQFSNSRSEMNVSTLELGDSALYLCASSLTTGAGQPQHFGDGTRLSIL.

The CDR3: CASSIPPGQGMRNTIYF. DNA for the CDR3: TGTGCCAGTAGTATTCCACCGGGACAGGGGATGCGAAACACCATATATTTT. The chain has TRBV19 and TRBJ1-3; 10 bases fit TRBD1. V was clipped by 3 bases and J by 5 bases; unmatched bases: 10. Germline V gene data show CDR1 as LNHDA and CDR2 as SQIVND (reference sequence). The CDR3 loop spans 17 amino acids.

V is TRBV19 and J is TRBJ1-3; 8 nucleotides line up with TRBD1. This CDR3 has 16 amino acids. With V trimmed by 3 bases and J by 0 bases, 4 bases remained unmatched. Germline CDR1 is LNHDA and CDR2 is SQIVND (reference sequence). CDR3 in DNA: TGTGCCAGTAGTATCCAGGGGGCATTCTCTGGAAACACCATATATTTT. Translated: CASSIQGAFSGNTIYF.